The 15 T cell receptor beta chains listed next were all sequenced from one sample in a study of blood T cell repertoires in COVID-19. Sequencing was performed with immunoSEQ multiplex PCR; in TCRdb, only in-frame clones are kept and a portion is missing. The sample lists approximately 250,000 clones; more than 75% were seen once. Sequenced sample: peripheral blood. The receptors were gathered from an older woman who had recovered from COVID-19.

The chain employs TRBV14 and TRBJ2-5; D perhaps matches TRBD1 (6 bases). The V end was cut by 3 bases, the J end by 13 bases, with 21 bases between. Germline loops: CDR1 SGHDN, CDR2 FVKESK. The length of the CDR3 is 14 residues. CDR3 residues: CASSQVALTGEAYF. CDR3 nucleotide sequence: TGTGCCAGCAGCCAGGTGGCCTTGACAGGCGAGGCGTACTTC.

The rearrangement joins TRBV3-1 (or the pseudogene TRBV3-2) to TRBJ2-1; a weak D match, TRBD2 (6 bases). The V gene's germline CDR1 is LGHDT and CDR2 YNNKEL (reference sequence). CDR3 length: 16 amino acids. The V and J ends lost 5 bases and 1 base respectively, with 15 bases between them. DNA of the CDR3: TGTGCCAGCAGCACCGGGGGTCACGTTTCCTACAATGAGCAGTTCTTC. It encodes CASSTGGHVSYNEQFF.

This sequence joins TRBV9 and TRBJ2-5, with D maybe TRBD1 (5 bases). CDR3 length: 15 residues. CDR1 and CDR2 from the germline V gene are SGDLS and YYNGEE. Trimming took off 0 bases at V and 0 bases at J, with 9 bases between the two ends. The CDR3 DNA sequence: TGTGCCAGCAGCGTAGCGACAGCCTACCAAGAGACCCAGTACTTC. Protein: CASSVATAYQETQYF.

This chain uses TRBV9 with TRBJ1-1; unclear D gene. Per germline, CDR1 SGDLS and CDR2 YYNGEE. The CDR3 length is 15 residues. V dropped 1 base and J dropped 10 bases, with 20 bases sitting between them. The CDR3 reads CASSVSDREEGGAFF. In nucleotides, the CDR3 is TGTGCCAGCAGCGTATCCGATCGAGAGGAAGGAGGAGCTTTCTTT.

The chain carries TRBV10-3 and TRBJ2-7; D is ambiguous. This CDR3 region has 11 residues. Germline CDR1 reads ENHRY; CDR2 reads SYGVKD. V was trimmed by 10 bases and J by 2 bases, leaving 9 bases between them. DNA for the CDR3: TGTGCCACCGCGGAAACCTACGAGCAGTACTTC. It codes for CATAETYEQYF.

In this sample, this clone turned up a few times. This rearrangement joins TRBV18 to TRBJ1-2, with D possibly being TRBD1 (6 bases). The ends were cut back, 5 bases at V and 6 bases at J, with 13 bases in the middle. Per germline, CDR1 KGHSH and CDR2 LQKENI. The CDR3 is 13 residues long. The CDR3 nucleotides read TGTGCCAGCTCAACAACAGGGAGGGATGGCTACACCTTC. It is translated as CASSTTGRDGYTF.

This chain joins TRBV6-6 and TRBJ1-1, with unresolved D. This CDR3 region has 13 residues. Germline V gives CDR1 MNHNY, CDR2 SVGAGI (reference sequence). The V and J ends lost 7 bases and 0 bases respectively, with 9 bases between them. CDR3 nucleotide sequence: TGTGCCAGCACCACACAAGTGAACACTGAAGCTTTCTTT. This translates into CASTTQVNTEAFF.

The J gene is TRBJ1-4, the V gene TRBV9, with D possibly matching TRBD1 (6 bases). The CDR3 has 13 amino acids. CDR1 is SGDLS, CDR2 YYNGEE, per germline. Trimming removed 2 bases at V and 5 bases at J, with 7 bases between. The CDR3 sequence is CASSVGTNEKLFF. CDR3 sequence (DNA): TGTGCCAGCAGCGTCGGGACAAATGAAAAACTGTTTTTT.

The V gene is TRBV3-1 (or the pseudogene TRBV3-2), the J gene TRBJ2-7, with D possibly being TRBD2 (6 bases). The germline V and J ends were trimmed by 6 bases and 6 bases, with 9 bases remaining between them. This CDR3 has 11 residues. The germline V gene encodes CDR1 LGHDT and CDR2 YNNKEL (reference sequence). The DNA of the CDR3 is TGTGCCAGCAGGCGAGCGGGCGAGCAGTACTTC. The encoded protein is CASRRAGEQYF.

This clone was seen a few times. The CDR3 region has the DNA TGCGCCAGCTCCCGTTCGGGGAGTGGCACTGAAGCTTTCTTT. This encodes CASSRSGSGTEAFF. The chain is built from TRBV5-1 and TRBJ1-1, with D uncertain. Germline V gene lookup returns CDR1 SGHRS and CDR2 YFSETQ. This CDR3 is 14 amino acids long. V was shortened by 7 bases and J by 4 bases, with 17 bases between the two germline ends. The complete variable domain, with remaining parts taken from reference TRBV5-1 and TRBJ1-1, reads KAGVTQTPRYLIKTRGQQVTLSCSPISGHRSVSWYQQTPGQGLQFLFEYFSETQRNKGNFPGRFSGRQFSNSRSEMNVSTLELGDSALYLCASSRSGSGTEAFFGQGTRLTVV.

V usage is TRBV6-6 and J usage is TRBJ1-5; D not resolved. The V end was cut by 7 bases, the J end by 4 bases, with 11 bases between. Germline CDR1 MNHNY, CDR2 SVGAGI (reference sequence). This CDR3 has 13 amino acids. CDR3 sequence (DNA): TGTGCCAGCATTGAGAGTGCGAATCAGCCCCAGCATTTT. Its translation is CASIESANQPQHF.

This chain uses TRBV7-2 with TRBJ1-6; D is uncertain. Trimming left V 5 bases short and J 7 bases short, with 3 bases between. CDR1 SGHTA and CDR2 FQGNSA come from the germline V gene. The CDR3 loop spans 11 amino acids. CDR3 nucleotides: TGTGCCAGCAGCCTCAATTCACCCCTCCACTTT. Amino acids: CASSLNSPLHF.

The genes are TRBV28 and TRBJ2-7, with D maybe TRBD1 (5 bases). Between the trimmed V and J ends, which lost 2 bases and 6 bases, there was a span of 11 bases. CDR1 and CDR2 (germline): MDHEN, SYDVKM. The CDR3 extends over 13 amino acids. The CDR3 sequence is CASSLGQGSEQYF. The CDR3 DNA is TGTGCCAGCAGTTTAGGGCAGGGTTCCGAGCAGTACTTC.

This chain uses TRBV29-1 with TRBJ1-1; 10 bases fit TRBD1. The germline V gene encodes CDR1 SQVTM and CDR2 ANQGSEA. The CDR3 totals 12 residues. Trimming took 7 bases from V and 7 from J; bases not matched to a gene: 6. The CDR3 protein is CSAPTGGGEAFF. The DNA for the CDR3 is TGCAGCGCTCCGACAGGGGGCGGTGAAGCTTTCTTT.

On this clone: Different DNA sequences within this sample yield the same CDR3. The chain uses TRBV9 and TRBJ1-4; 8 positions agree with TRBD1. The CDR3 is 14 residues long. V lost 0 bases to trimming and J lost 5 bases; unmatched junction nucleotides: 0. Germline CDR1 and CDR2: SGDLS and YYNGEE. For the CDR3, the DNA is TGTGCCAGCAGCGTAGGGACAGGGAATGAAAAACTGTTTTTT. This codes for CASSVGTGNEKLFF.